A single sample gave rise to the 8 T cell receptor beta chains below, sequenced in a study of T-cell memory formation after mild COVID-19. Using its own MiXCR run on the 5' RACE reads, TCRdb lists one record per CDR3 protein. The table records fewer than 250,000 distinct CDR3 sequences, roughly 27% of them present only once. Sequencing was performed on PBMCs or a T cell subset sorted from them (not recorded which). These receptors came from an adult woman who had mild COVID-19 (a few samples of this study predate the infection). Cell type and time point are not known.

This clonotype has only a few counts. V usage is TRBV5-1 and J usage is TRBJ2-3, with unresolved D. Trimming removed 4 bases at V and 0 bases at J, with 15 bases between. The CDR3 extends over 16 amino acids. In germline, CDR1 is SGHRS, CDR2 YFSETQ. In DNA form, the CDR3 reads TGCGCCAGCAGCGCGGCCCTACTCGGTAGCACAGATACGCAGTATTTT. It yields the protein CASSAALLGSTDTQYF.

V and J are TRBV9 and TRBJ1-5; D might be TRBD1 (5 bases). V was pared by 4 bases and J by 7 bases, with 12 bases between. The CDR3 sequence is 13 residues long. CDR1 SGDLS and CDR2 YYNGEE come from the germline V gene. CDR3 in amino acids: CASSLEGVQPQHF. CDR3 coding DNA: TGTGCCAGCAGCCTGGAAGGGGTCCAGCCCCAGCATTTT.

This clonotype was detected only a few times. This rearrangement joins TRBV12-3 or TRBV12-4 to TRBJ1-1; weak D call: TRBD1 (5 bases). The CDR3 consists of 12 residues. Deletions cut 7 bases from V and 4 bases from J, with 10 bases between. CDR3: CASTGGSTEAFF. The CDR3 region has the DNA TGTGCCAGCACGGGGGGGAGCACTGAAGCTTTCTTT.

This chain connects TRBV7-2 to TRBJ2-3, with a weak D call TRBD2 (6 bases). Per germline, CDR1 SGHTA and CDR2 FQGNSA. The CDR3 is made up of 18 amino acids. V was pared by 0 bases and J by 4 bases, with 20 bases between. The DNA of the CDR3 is TGTGCCAGCAGCTTAGCGGGGATCGGGACTCGACTTGCAGATACGCAGTATTTT. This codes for CASSLAGIGTRLADTQYF.

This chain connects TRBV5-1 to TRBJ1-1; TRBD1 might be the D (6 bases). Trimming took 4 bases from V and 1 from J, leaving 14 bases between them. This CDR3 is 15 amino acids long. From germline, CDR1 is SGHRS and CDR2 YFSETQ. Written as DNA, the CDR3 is TGCGCCAGCAGCCGTACGGGACAAAAGAACACTGAAGCTTTCTTT. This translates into CASSRTGQKNTEAFF.

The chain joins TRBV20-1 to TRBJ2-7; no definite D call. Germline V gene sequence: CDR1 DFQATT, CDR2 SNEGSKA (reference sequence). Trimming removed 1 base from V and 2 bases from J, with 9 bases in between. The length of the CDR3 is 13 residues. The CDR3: CSARVSGTYEQYF. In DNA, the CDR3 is TGCAGTGCTAGAGTTTCCGGAACCTACGAGCAGTACTTC.

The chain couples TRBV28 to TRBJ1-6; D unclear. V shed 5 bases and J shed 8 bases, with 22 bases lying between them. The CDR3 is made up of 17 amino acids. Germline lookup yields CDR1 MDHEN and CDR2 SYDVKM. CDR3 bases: TGTGCCAGCAGTGGCGGGGATTACGGTGCTAGGGATTCACCCCTCCACTTT. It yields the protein CASSGGDYGARDSPLHF.

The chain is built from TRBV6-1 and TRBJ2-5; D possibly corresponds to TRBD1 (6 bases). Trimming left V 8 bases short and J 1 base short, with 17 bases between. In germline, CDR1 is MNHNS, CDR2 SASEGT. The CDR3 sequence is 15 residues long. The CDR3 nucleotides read TGTGCCAGCCCTCCCTCACAGGGACCCCAAGAGACCCAGTACTTC. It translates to CASPPSQGPQETQYF.